The subject of this entry is one T cell receptor (beta chain). Its matching antigen is unknown. Reverse transcription used 0.5 to 1 ug RNA and random hexamers. An immunoSEQ multiplex PCR generated amplified TCR beta CDR3 products spanning 54 Vbeta and 13 Jbeta. Using its own MiXCR run on the immunoSEQ multiplex PCR reads, TCRdb lists one record per CDR3 protein. The data show 80,000 to 90,000 distinct CDR3 sequences, approximately 95% seen once. These data belong to a study of CD8 T cells in Susac syndrome. Findings and limits, study-wide: The study's TCR sequencing and HLA analysis drew on a certain number of individuals. That number was acknowledged as relatively small.

CDR1 MNHEY and CDR2 SVGEGT come from the germline V gene. Trimming stripped 5 bases from V and 2 bases from J, with 7 bases between. The CDR3 runs to 12 residues. The origin of this receptor is a human donor in good health. Source material: CD8+ T cells from PBMCs. The chain carries TRBV6-2 or TRBV6-3 and TRBJ2-7; a weak D match, TRBD1 (5 bases). The chain's CDR3 is CASSVGAYEQYF. The CDR3 bases are TGTGCCAGCAGTGTAGGGGCCTACGAGCAGTACTTC.